This T cell receptor (beta chain) was identified during a study of blood T cells in healthy people across ages. This clonotype was seen only once. Antigen unknown. Study outcomes and limitations: Age showed a roughly linear inverse relationship with TCR beta diversity per million T cells. The unknown donor CMV status may have confounded expanded clonotype changes.

Each sample yielded at least 6 million isolated PBMCs. A sample-barcoded 5' primer and a J-beta primer mix were used in a second PCR of roughly 7 to 11 cycles. Paired-end reads containing CDR3 totaled no fewer than 2.5 million for each sample. TCRdb re-called the 5' RACE reads with MiXCR, one entry per CDR3 protein. Among some 880,000 distinct CDR3 sequences listed, roughly 34% were seen once. The TCR comes from a man between 18 and 29 years old in good health. Sequencing input: blood.

The CDR3 loop is CASSPSGTPGGTDTQYF. The DNA of the CDR3 is TGTGCCAGCAGTCCCTCCGGGACCCCCGGGGGCACAGATACGCAGTATTTT. The rearrangement uses TRBV6-2 or TRBV6-3 and TRBJ2-3; D could derive from TRBD1 or TRBD2 (5 bases each). The CDR3 is 17 amino acids. V was trimmed by 5 bases and J by 1 base, leaving 19 bases between them. Germline assignment: CDR1 MNHEY and CDR2 SVGEGT.